The rows below give T cell receptor beta chains drawn from one sample of a study of blood T cell repertoires in COVID-19. The data were produced by immunoSEQ multiplex PCR, yet TCRdb's version contains in-frame clones alone and is incomplete. Among over 150,000 clones listed, approximately 85% were seen once. The sequencing input was peripheral blood. These receptors all come from a man in his 60s with COVID-19, enrolled during active disease. CDR3s include the opening cysteine and the closing phenylalanine or tryptophan. Fields, in order: clone size, D gene, V gene, J gene, CDR3 protein, CDR3 DNA. A D gene is named only where the DNA matches it firmly. For some rows the clone size is stated as once, few or many, or as a class when expanded; others skip it.

NA	NA	TRBV7-2	TRBJ2-3	CASSPPGARTDTQYF	TGTGCCAGCAGCCCCCCAGGGGCAAGGACAGATACGCAGTATTTT
NA	TRBD2	TRBV7-3	TRBJ2-1	CASSFTPTSGSVNEQFF	TGTGCCAGCAGTTTCACCCCGACTAGCGGGAGTGTGAATGAGCAGTTCTTC
NA	TRBD2	TRBV11-3	TRBJ2-1	CASSLTGTTYTNEQFF	TGTGCCAGCAGCTTGACCGGGACTACTTATACAAATGAGCAGTTCTTC
once	TRBD1	TRBV29-1	TRBJ1-2	CSVGTGGGYTF	TGCAGCGTGGGGACAGGGGGCGGTTACACCTTC
once	TRBD1	TRBV18	TRBJ1-6	CASSRGTGIGNSPLHF	TGTGCCAGCTCACGGGGGACAGGGATTGGTAATTCACCCCTCCACTTT
NA	TRBD1	TRBV18	TRBJ2-7	CASSPGTGSDEQYF	TGTGCCAGCTCACCAGGGACAGGGAGTGACGAGCAGTACTTC
NA	NA	TRBV7-3	TRBJ1-1	CASKRQVNTEAFF	TGTGCCAGCAAACGACAGGTAAACACTGAAGCTTTCTTT
NA	NA	TRBV25-1	TRBJ2-5	CASSVGGVGGETQYF	TGTGCCAGCAGTGTTGGAGGGGTCGGGGGTGAGACCCAGTACTTC
few	TRBD1	TRBV7-7	TRBJ2-2	CASSLAGQGITGELFF	TGTGCTAGCAGCTTAGCAGGACAGGGGATCACCGGGGAGCTGTTTTTT
NA	NA	TRBV6-6	TRBJ2-3	CASSYQGSTDTQYF	TGTGCCAGCAGTTACCAGGGTAGCACAGATACGCAGTATTTT
NA	NA	TRBV25-1	TRBJ2-1	CASSANRYNEQFF	TGTGCCAGCAGTGCGAACAGGTACAATGAGCAGTTCTTC
once	NA	TRBV7-9	TRBJ1-3	CASSPTGSSGNTIYF	TGTGCCAGCAGCCCAACAGGGTCGTCTGGAAACACCATATATTTT
NA	TRBD1	TRBV6-2/TRBV6-3	TRBJ1-2	CASSYFEQGEYGYTF	TGTGCCAGCAGTTATTTCGAACAGGGGGAATATGGCTACACCTTC
NA	NA	TRBV7-2	TRBJ1-5	CASSLRSRNQPQHF	TGTGCCAGCAGCTTAAGGTCGCGGAATCAGCCCCAGCATTTT
NA	NA	TRBV5-1	TRBJ1-4	CASSLLAANNEKLFF	TGCGCCAGCAGCTTGTTAGCAGCAAATAATGAAAAACTGTTTTTT
NA	NA	TRBV2	TRBJ2-7	CASSGGYEQYF	TGTGCCAGCAGCGGGGGTTACGAGCAGTACTTC
NA	NA	TRBV7-2	TRBJ1-6	CASSHTGIGSPLHF	TGTGCCAGCAGCCACACAGGGATCGGTTCACCCCTCCACTTT
NA	NA	TRBV19	TRBJ2-6	CASSITVSGANVLTF	TGTGCCAGTAGTATTACAGTCTCTGGGGCCAACGTCCTGACTTTC
NA	NA	TRBV12-3/TRBV12-4	TRBJ2-3	CASSRTPVDTQYF	TGTGCCAGCAGTCGGACTCCGGTGGATACGCAGTATTTT
few	TRBD1	TRBV9	TRBJ1-5	CASSVTGTANKPQHF	TGTGCCAGCAGCGTTACCGGGACAGCAAATAAGCCCCAGCATTTT
NA	NA	TRBV27	TRBJ1-1	CASSLAPGTEAFF	TGTGCCAGCAGTCTAGCCCCGGGGACTGAAGCTTTCTTT
NA	NA	TRBV5-1	TRBJ1-3	CASSQGFTDSGNTIYF	TGCGCCAGCAGCCAGGGATTCACCGACTCTGGAAACACCATATATTTT
NA	TRBD1	TRBV6-1	TRBJ1-1	CASSEGTGFPTEAFF	TGTGCCAGCAGTGAAGGGACAGGGTTTCCAACTGAAGCTTTCTTT
NA	NA	TRBV4-3	TRBJ2-2	CASSQEGRGEGELFF	TGCGCCAGCAGCCAAGAGGGCAGGGGGGAAGGGGAGCTGTTTTTT
NA	TRBD2	TRBV9	TRBJ2-1	CASSPQTSGSYNEQFF	TGTGCCAGCAGCCCCCAGACTAGCGGCTCCTACAATGAGCAGTTCTTC
NA	NA	TRBV28	TRBJ1-4	CASSGATNEKLFF	TGTGCCAGCAGTGGAGCAACTAATGAAAAACTGTTTTTT
NA	NA	TRBV9	TRBJ1-2	CASSELTVPNGYTF	TGTGCCAGCAGCGAATTGACAGTACCCAATGGCTACACCTTC
NA	NA	TRBV6-5	TRBJ1-6	CASGGDSPLHF	TGTGCCAGCGGCGGGGATTCACCCCTCCACTTT
NA	TRBD1	TRBV9	TRBJ2-7	CASSVTWGDRVEEQYF	TGTGCCAGCAGCGTGACATGGGGGGACAGGGTGGAAGAGCAGTACTTC
NA	TRBD1	TRBV3-1/TRBV3-2	TRBJ2-7	CASSHGPGQSYEQYF	TGTGCCAGCAGCCACGGACCGGGACAGTCTTACGAGCAGTACTTC
once	TRBD1	TRBV7-9	TRBJ2-7	CASSPPSGTGTYEQYF	TGTGCCAGCAGTCCCCCTTCCGGGACAGGGACCTACGAGCAGTACTTC